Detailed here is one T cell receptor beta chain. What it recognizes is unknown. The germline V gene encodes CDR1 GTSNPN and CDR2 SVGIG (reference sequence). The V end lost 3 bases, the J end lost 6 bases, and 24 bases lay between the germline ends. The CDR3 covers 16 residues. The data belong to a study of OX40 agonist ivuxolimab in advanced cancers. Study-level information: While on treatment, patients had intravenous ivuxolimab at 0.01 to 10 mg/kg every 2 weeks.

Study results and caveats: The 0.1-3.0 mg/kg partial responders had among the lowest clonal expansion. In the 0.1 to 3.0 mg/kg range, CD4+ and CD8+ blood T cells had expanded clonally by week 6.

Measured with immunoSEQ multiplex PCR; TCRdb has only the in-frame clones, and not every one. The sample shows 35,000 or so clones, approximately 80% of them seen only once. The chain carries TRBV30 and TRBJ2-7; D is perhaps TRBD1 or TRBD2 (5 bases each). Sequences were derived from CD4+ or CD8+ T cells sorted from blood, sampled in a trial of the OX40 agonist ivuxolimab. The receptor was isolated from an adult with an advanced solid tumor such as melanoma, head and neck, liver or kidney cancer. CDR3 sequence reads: CAWSPRGATRTSEQYF. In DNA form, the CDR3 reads TGTGCCTGGAGCCCCCGAGGGGCAACTAGGACCTCCGAGCAGTACTTC.